This T cell receptor beta chain was observed in a study of beta chain features in type 1 diabetes. Study background: Sorted cells examined across all samples numbered around 100 million. Study outcomes and limitations: High-TCR-expressing cells could be over-represented by cDNA sequencing. Among patients, naive, central memory and Treg TCRB repertoires appeared more similar than among healthy donors. Significant though moderate, a shortening of TCRB CDR3s appeared in all four CD4+ subsets of Type 1 diabetes patients.

The CDR3 is 17 residues long. Every bit of the isolated RNA underwent reverse transcription, so sequencing read expressed TCRB transcripts. Data came from immunoSEQ multiplex PCR; TCRdb stores just in-frame clones and leaves some out. The profile shows a few hundred thousand clones, 15% to 20% of them singletons. As regards this clone: The target antigen is unknown.

The origin of this receptor is a man aged 25-45 years with type 1 diabetes. The specimen sequenced was naive CD4+ T cells from blood. The V call is TRBV21-1, the J call TRBJ2-7. TRBV21-1 is a recognized pseudogene. The CDR3: CASSKEETPTLFYEQYF. The CDR3, as DNA: TGTGCCAGCAGCAAAGAGGAGACACCAACTTTGTTCTACGAGCAGTACTTC.